This TCR beta chain was recorded in a study of beta chain features in type 1 diabetes (dated by TCRdb to the late 2010s). The study in broad terms: Mean age, gender distribution, total cell number and subset yield did not differ between patients and healthy donors. A total of about 110 million sorted cells were examined across all samples, and the number of cells per subset was strongly correlated with RNA yield. In the study, TCRB repertoires of sorted circulating CD4+ T cell subsets from recently diagnosed type 1 diabetes patients were compared with those of matched healthy donors. Naive and central memory subsets were obtained from all 30 or so donors, but regulatory and stem cell-like memory subsets were isolated from only 8 patients and roughly 8 healthy donors. What the authors observed across the whole study: At VDJ recombination sites, type 1 diabetes patients had fewer insertions and more deleted nucleotides, which implies abnormalities in thymic rearrangement. A moderate but significant shortening of TCRB CDR3 length was observed in type 1 diabetes patients in all four CD4+ subsets. Because cDNA rather than genomic DNA was sequenced, highly expressing activated cells could have been over-represented, although no difference in activation and CD3 levels was found between groups. PCR may preferentially amplify shorter templates, but because patient and control samples were amplified and corrected together, any resulting skew would affect both groups equally. The naive, central memory and regulatory TCRB repertoires appeared to resemble one another more closely among patients than among healthy donors. Only small numbers of individuals were included in the HLA sub-analyses, which left unresolved whether HLA type had any influence on TCRB rearrangement.

Comment on this clone: The target of this receptor is not known. Base qualities are not provided; no much larger clone lies one nucleotide away.

Unmatched junction bases come to 3, with V trimmed by 3 bases and J by 6 bases. The CDR3 sequence holds 14 residues, the cysteine and phenylalanine included. Left in the record is the CDR3 DNA by itself, 42 bases read in frame from the first base. Sequences GTSNPN (CDR1) and SVGIG (CDR2) are obtained from the germline V gene (reference sequence). A single peripheral blood draw of roughly 0.11 L on average was collected from each donor into heparinised tubes. A BD FACSAria II was used to sort naive, central memory, regulatory and stem cell-like memory CD4+ T cells with a panel that included CD45RO, CCR7, CD25, CD127, CD95 and CD27. Every sorted population had a purity above 98%. PBMCs were isolated immediately by Lymphoprep density gradient centrifugation and stained directly without culture. Samples were stained and sorted in pairs, with one healthy donor and one patient per experiment, so that batch effects were minimized.

The High Capacity cDNA Reverse Transcription Kit was used to reverse transcribe all of the isolated RNA, meaning that expressed TCRB transcripts were what got sequenced. Naive, central memory and regulatory T cell samples underwent deep immunoSEQ sequencing, averaging about 3.5 million total reads per sample. Sorted cells were lysed in RLT buffer and RNA was extracted with DNase-treated RNeasy Micro or Mini kits, depending on cell number. Each cell subset was processed on its own to prevent cross-contamination, while patient and healthy donor samples were processed together. Using the immunoSEQ multiplex PCR, TCRB sequences were amplified from cDNA into 87-bp fragments spanning the CDR3 region. Sequencing of the amplicons was performed on the Illumina HiSeq platform. The authors processed their data as follows. Synthetic template baselines were used to correct PCR bias computationally, reads within Hamming distance 2 were collapsed, and singletons that could not be merged were discarded. Reads were aligned against IMGT to assign V, D and J genes, CDR3 length and insertions or deletions at six rearrangement sites. Within each subset, clonotype counts were normalized to the number of sorted cells before true diversity and Gini coefficients were calculated with the tcR R package. The overlap coefficient, calculated on TCRB nucleotide sequences, was used to measure repertoire sharing. TCRdb provides this immuneACCESS table in a form limited to in-frame rearrangements. Some clones are lacking; in checked studies, under half of them reflect an unresolved V gene, and why the rest are absent is not known. V, J and clone size are those of that table, while D and trimming were read from the DNA. The sample has roughly 40,000 clones on record, 49% of them singletons. The top ten constitute roughly 0.7% of the sample.

The receptor was isolated from a woman younger than 35 in good health. The sequence links TRBV30 to TRBJ2-3; 13 nucleotides in the junction match TRBD2. Sequencing used central memory CD4+ T cells from blood. The DNA sequence is TGTGCCTGGAGACTAGCGGGGGGGCCTGATACGCAGTATTTT. The resulting protein is CAWRLAGGPDTQYF. The reference TRBV30 and TRBJ2-3 proteins fill in what lies around the CDR3, so the full variable domain reads SQTIHQWPATLVQPVGSPLSLECTVEGTSNPNLYWYRQAAGRGLQLLFYSVGIGQISSEVPQNLSASRPQDRQFILSSKKLLLSDSGFYLCAWRLAGGPDTQYFGPGTRLTVL.